A selection of T cell receptor beta chains follows, all from one sample in a study of identical twins. Using its own MiXCR run on the 5' RACE reads, TCRdb lists one record per CDR3 protein. The sample records about 470,000 distinct CDR3 sequences, roughly 26% being singletons. These same records also appear under a second study, on T cells expressing NK-cell markers.

Material: CD4+ T cells sorted from blood. These receptors all come from a woman aged 18 to 35 in good health. Each CDR3 is given with its conserved first and last residue. The order of the fields is D gene, V gene, clone size, J gene, CDR3 DNA, CDR3 protein. A D gene is named only where the DNA matches it firmly. Size is omitted from some rows. Given values are once, few, many or a class for expanded clones.

.	TRBV5-1	.	TRBJ1-1	TGCGCCAGCAGCTTGGCCAGGGGCGTTACTGAAGCTTTCTTT	CASSLARGVTEAFF
TRBD1	TRBV4-3	many	TRBJ1-6	TGCGCCAGCAGCCAAGAAGTGGGACAGGGGAATTCACCCCTCCACTTT	CASSQEVGQGNSPLHF
.	TRBV29-1	.	TRBJ2-2	TGCAGCGTCCAAAGGCCCCAGATCACCGGGGAGCTGTTTTTT	CSVQRPQITGELFF
.	TRBV10-3	few	TRBJ2-7	TGTGCCATCAGTGAGGGGTCAGGGTGGACCTACGAGCAGTACTTC	CAISEGSGWTYEQYF
.	TRBV2	.	TRBJ1-4	TGTGCCAGCGGCGGGACGTTAGGTGAAAAACTGTTTTTT	CASGGTLGEKLFF
.	TRBV20-1	.	TRBJ2-1	TGCAGTGCTAGAGGAGTCGAGGGGCGGTTCTTC	CSARGVEGRFF
TRBD2	TRBV20-1	few	TRBJ2-3	TGCAGTGCTAGAGGTGCTAGCGGGATTGGAGATACGCAGTATTTT	CSARGASGIGDTQYF
.	TRBV9	.	TRBJ2-5	TGTGCCAGCAGCCTCGGAGCCTCCGGGACTGAAGAGACCCAGTACTTC	CASSLGASGTEETQYF
.	TRBV7-6	few	TRBJ2-5	TGTGCCAGCAGCTTGGTCGGGTGGTCAAGCGGAGAGACCCAGTACTTC	CASSLVGWSSGETQYF
.	TRBV5-1	.	TRBJ1-1	TGCGCCAGCAGCTCGCAGGGAGCCATGAACACTGAAGCTTTCTTT	CASSSQGAMNTEAFF
.	TRBV5-1	.	TRBJ2-5	TGCGCCAGCAGCCAGGGCATAGTATCGGGCCAAGAGACCCAGTACTTC	CASSQGIVSGQETQYF
.	TRBV3-1	few	TRBJ2-1	TGTGCCAGCAGCCAACGGAGACAGCTCTCCTCCTCCTACAATGAGCAGTTCTTC	CASSQRRQLSSSYNEQFF
.	TRBV12-3/TRBV12-4	.	TRBJ1-1	TGTGCCAGCAGCCTGACGGCATCCTTACCCCAAGCTTTCTTT	CASSLTASLPQAFF
TRBD2	TRBV9	.	TRBJ2-5	TGTGCCAGCAGCGTAGGGTGGGGGGGCCAAGAGACCCAGTACTTC	CASSVGWGGQETQYF
.	TRBV6-1	.	TRBJ1-4	TGTGCCAGCAGCGATGGAGCTAGTGGTGAAAAACTGTTTTTT	CASSDGASGEKLFF
.	TRBV7-3	.	TRBJ1-3	TGTGCCAGCAGACACTCTGGAAACACCATATATTTT	CASRHSGNTIYF
.	TRBV29-1	many	TRBJ1-5	TGCAGCGTTGAAGTCGGACGGGACGCCCAGCATTTT	CSVEVGRDAQHF
TRBD1	TRBV6-1	.	TRBJ1-1	TGTGCCAGCAGTGGACCCAGGGGGGAAGCTTTCTTT	CASSGPRGEAFF
TRBD1	TRBV7-9	many	TRBJ1-3	TGTGCCAGCAGCCTCCTGGGACAGTTTAACTCTGGAAACACCATATATTTT	CASSLLGQFNSGNTIYF
.	TRBV29-1	few	TRBJ1-2	TGCAGCACGACTGAAAACTATGGCTACACCTTC	CSTTENYGYTF
TRBD2	TRBV11-2	.	TRBJ2-1	TGTGCCAGCAGCTTAGTGGGGGGGAGCCAGCGGCCCCGCAATGAGCAGTTCTTC	CASSLVGGSQRPRNEQFF